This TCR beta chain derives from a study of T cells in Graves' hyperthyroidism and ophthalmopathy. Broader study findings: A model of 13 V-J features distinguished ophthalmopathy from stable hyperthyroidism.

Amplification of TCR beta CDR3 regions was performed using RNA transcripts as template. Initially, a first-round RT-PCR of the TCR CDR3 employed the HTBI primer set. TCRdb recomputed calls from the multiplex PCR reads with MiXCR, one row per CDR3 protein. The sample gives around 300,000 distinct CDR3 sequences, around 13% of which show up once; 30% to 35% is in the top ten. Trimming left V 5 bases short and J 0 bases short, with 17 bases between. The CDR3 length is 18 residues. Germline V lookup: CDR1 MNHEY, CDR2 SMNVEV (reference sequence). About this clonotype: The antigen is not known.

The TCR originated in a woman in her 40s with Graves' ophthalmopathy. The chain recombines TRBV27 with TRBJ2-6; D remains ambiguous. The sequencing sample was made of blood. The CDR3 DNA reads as TGTGCCAGCAGTACACTATTACAGAGCTACTCTGGGGCCAACGTCCTGACTTTC. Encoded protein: CASSTLLQSYSGANVLTF.